This T cell receptor beta chain was retrieved from a study of Ad26.COV2.S vaccination and SARS-CoV-2 variants. The V gene's germline CDR1 is LNHNV and CDR2 YYDKDF (reference sequence). CDR3 length equals 15 residues. V was clipped by 3 bases and J by 1 base, with 11 bases between them. Indicated treatment: 19 received Ad26.COV2.S at low or high dose, single or two shots; 5 received placebo; per-sample allocation not given. Repertoires come from day 63 after the first vaccine or placebo injection. Only in-frame clones appear in the TCRdb table, and some are missing; sequencing was by immunoSEQ multiplex PCR. The profile shows roughly 680,000 clones, 89% of them singletons. This clone was seen just once. Its specificity is unknown. Study observations and caveats: Responses of spike-specific T cells (both CD8+ and CD4+) reportedly showed substantial breadth after vaccination.

The TCR comes from a person aged 18-60 years who received the Ad26.COV2.S COVID-19 vaccine or a placebo. J is TRBJ2-3 and V is TRBV15; D may be TRBD2 (5 bases). The sequenced sample was peripheral blood, obtained in a trial of Ad26.COV2.S vaccine versus placebo. The CDR3: CATSSEGLGTDTQYF. The CDR3 DNA is TGTGCCACCAGCAGCGAGGGCCTGGGCACAGATACGCAGTATTTT.